Sequencing of this T cell receptor (beta chain) was carried out in a study of vaccination and CD4 T cells after COVID-19. Treatment: roughly nine-day PBMC culture with coronavirus spike peptide pools or control peptides (ViraFEST assay). Cultured CD4+ T cell DNA was sequenced using the Oncomine TCR Beta short-read assay. TCRdb re-derived calls from the PCR reads in MiXCR, one entry per CDR3 protein. Of roughly 14,000 distinct CDR3 sequences listed, approximately 50% were seen once; the top ten hold approximately 15%. The V gene end was trimmed by 6 bases and the J gene end by 8 bases; junction bases not matched to a gene: 10. Looked up from germline, CDR1 is DFQATT and CDR2 is SNEGSKA (reference sequence). CDR3 size: 14 residues. About this clonotype itself: The antigen remains unidentified.

Input material: CD4+ T cells from blood, cultured in vitro. The clonotype originates from a human donor who had recovered from COVID-19. The V gene is TRBV20-1, the J gene TRBJ2-1, with 10 bases fitting TRBD2. The CDR3 sequence is CSADGTSVVDEQFF. The CDR3 DNA sequence: TGCAGTGCCGACGGGACTAGCGTAGTGGATGAGCAGTTCTTC.